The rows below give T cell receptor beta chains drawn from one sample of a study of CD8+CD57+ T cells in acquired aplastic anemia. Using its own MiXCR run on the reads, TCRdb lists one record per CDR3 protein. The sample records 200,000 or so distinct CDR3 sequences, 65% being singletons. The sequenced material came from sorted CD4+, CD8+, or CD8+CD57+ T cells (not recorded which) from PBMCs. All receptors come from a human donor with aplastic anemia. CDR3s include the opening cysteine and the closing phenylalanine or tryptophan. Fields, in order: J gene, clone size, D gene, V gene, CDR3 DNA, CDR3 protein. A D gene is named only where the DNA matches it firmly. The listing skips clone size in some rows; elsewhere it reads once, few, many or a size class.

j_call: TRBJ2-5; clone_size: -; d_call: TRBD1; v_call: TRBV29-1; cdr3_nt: TGCAGCGCCCTGACAGGGGGCGCGGAGACCCAGTACTTC; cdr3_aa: CSALTGGAETQYF
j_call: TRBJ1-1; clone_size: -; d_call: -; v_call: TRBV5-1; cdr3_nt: TGCGCCAGCAGCCCGGTCGGTGGGACTGAAGCTTTCTTT; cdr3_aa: CASSPVGGTEAFF
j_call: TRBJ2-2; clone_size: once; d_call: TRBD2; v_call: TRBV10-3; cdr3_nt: TGTGCCATCAGTGAGTCGGCGGGGGGTCGCGGCACCGGGGAGCTGTTTTTT; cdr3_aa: CAISESAGGRGTGELFF
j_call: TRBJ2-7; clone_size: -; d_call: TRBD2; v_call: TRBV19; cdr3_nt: TGTGCCAGTAGTATTTCGTTAGCGGGAGGCTACGAGCAGTACTTC; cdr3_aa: CASSISLAGGYEQYF
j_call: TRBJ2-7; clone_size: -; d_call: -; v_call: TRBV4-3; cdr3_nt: TGCGCCAGCAGTTACCAGGACAACTCCTACGAGCAGTACTTC; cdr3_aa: CASSYQDNSYEQYF
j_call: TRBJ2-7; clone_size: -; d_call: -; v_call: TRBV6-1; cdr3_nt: TGTGCCACAATTTTGTCCTACGAGCAGTACTTC; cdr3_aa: CATILSYEQYF
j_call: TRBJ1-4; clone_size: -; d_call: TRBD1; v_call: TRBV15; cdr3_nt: TGTGCCACCAGCAGAGATCTTGGGACAGGGGTAAAACTGTTTTTT; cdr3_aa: CATSRDLGTGVKLFF
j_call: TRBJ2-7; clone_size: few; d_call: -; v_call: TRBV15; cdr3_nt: TGTGCCACCAGCCTCAGTGCGACCTACGAGCAGTACTTC; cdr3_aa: CATSLSATYEQYF
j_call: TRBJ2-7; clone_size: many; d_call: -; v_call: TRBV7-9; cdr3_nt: TGTGCCAGCAGCTCCGGACAGATACTACGAGAGCAGTACTTC; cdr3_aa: CASSSGQILREQYF
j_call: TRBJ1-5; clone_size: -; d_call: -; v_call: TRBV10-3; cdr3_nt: TGTGCCATCAGTAGGGGGGACAATCAGCCCCAGCATTTT; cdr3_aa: CAISRGDNQPQHF
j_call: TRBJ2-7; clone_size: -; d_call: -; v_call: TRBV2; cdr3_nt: TGTGCCAGCAGGATCACGATCTACGAGCAGTACTTC; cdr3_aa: CASRITIYEQYF
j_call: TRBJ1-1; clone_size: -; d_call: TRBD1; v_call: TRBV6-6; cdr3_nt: TGTGCCAGCAGTACAGGGGCGAACGGTGAAGCTTTCTTT; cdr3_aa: CASSTGANGEAFF
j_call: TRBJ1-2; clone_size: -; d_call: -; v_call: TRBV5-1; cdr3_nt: TGCGCCAGCAGCTTGGTCGCTCGGGACCTGGGGACCGACAGCAGATATGGCTACACCTTC; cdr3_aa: CASSLVARDLGTDSRYGYTF